These T cell receptor beta chains were read from a single sample in a study of CD8 T cells in Susac syndrome. TCRdb reprocessed the immunoSEQ multiplex PCR reads via MiXCR and lists one record per CDR3 protein. The sample contains tens of thousands of distinct CDR3 sequences, approximately 94% of which appear only once. The sequencing input was CD8+ T cells from PBMCs. All receptors derive from a human donor in good health. The CDR3 runs from the conserved cysteine through the conserved F or W. The order of the fields is CDR3 protein, CDR3 DNA, clone size, D gene, V gene, J gene. The D gene is left open where the match is weak. Where a row states a size, it is once, few, many or the class of an expanded clone; other rows omit it.

CDR3aa: CASTMSRPLVPPLHF
CDR3nt: TGTGCCAGCACCATGTCCCGACCCCTCGTGCCACCCCTCCACTTT
abundance: NA
d_gene: NA
v_gene: TRBV28
j_gene: TRBJ1-6

CDR3aa: CASSQLRTGLGETQYF
CDR3nt: TGTGCCAGCAGCCAACTCCGGACAGGATTGGGAGAGACCCAGTACTTC
abundance: NA
d_gene: TRBD1
v_gene: TRBV3-1
j_gene: TRBJ2-5

CDR3aa: CASSPSGEWNTGELFF
CDR3nt: TGTGCCAGCAGCCCCAGCGGGGAGTGGAACACCGGGGAGCTGTTTTTT
abundance: NA
d_gene: TRBD2
v_gene: TRBV11-2
j_gene: TRBJ2-2

CDR3aa: CASSLLGQGATDTQYF
CDR3nt: TGTGCCAGCAGCTTACTGGGACAGGGAGCCACAGATACGCAGTATTTT
abundance: NA
d_gene: TRBD1
v_gene: TRBV12-3/TRBV12-4
j_gene: TRBJ2-3

CDR3aa: CASSQDRGAVNQPQHF
CDR3nt: TGTGCCAGCAGCCAAGATAGGGGGGCAGTCAATCAGCCCCAGCATTTT
abundance: NA
d_gene: NA
v_gene: TRBV3-1
j_gene: TRBJ1-5

CDR3aa: CASSQDRAGRTEAFF
CDR3nt: TGTGCCAGCAGCCAAGATCGGGCAGGGCGAACTGAAGCTTTCTTT
abundance: NA
d_gene: NA
v_gene: TRBV14
j_gene: TRBJ1-1

CDR3aa: CASSRKPGQGAYEQYF
CDR3nt: TGTGCCAGCAGCCGCAAACCGGGACAGGGGGCCTACGAGCAGTACTTC
abundance: NA
d_gene: TRBD1
v_gene: TRBV7-8
j_gene: TRBJ2-7

CDR3aa: CASRPGEGFHSPLHF
CDR3nt: TGTGCCAGTAGACCCGGGGAGGGGTTTCATTCACCCCTCCACTTT
abundance: NA
d_gene: NA
v_gene: TRBV19
j_gene: TRBJ1-6

CDR3aa: CASSLRGANVLTF
CDR3nt: TGTGCCAGCAGCTTACGTGGGGCCAACGTCCTGACTTTC
abundance: few
d_gene: NA
v_gene: TRBV13
j_gene: TRBJ2-6

CDR3aa: CASSQDLSALVTQYF
CDR3nt: TGCGCCAGCAGCCAAGACTTATCCGCTCTGGTGACCCAGTACTTC
abundance: NA
d_gene: NA
v_gene: TRBV4-3
j_gene: TRBJ2-5

CDR3aa: CASSSPSGRSQFF
CDR3nt: TGTGCCAGCAGCTCCCCCAGCGGGAGGTCCCAGTTCTTC
abundance: NA
d_gene: TRBD2
v_gene: TRBV7-9
j_gene: TRBJ2-1

CDR3aa: CASTPTGGKDTQYF
CDR3nt: TGTGCCAGCACCCCGACAGGGGGCAAAGATACGCAGTATTTT
abundance: NA
d_gene: TRBD1
v_gene: TRBV7-9
j_gene: TRBJ2-3

CDR3aa: CASSEGRGPSNQPQHF
CDR3nt: TGTGCCAGCAGTGAGGGGCGGGGGCCAAGCAATCAGCCCCAGCATTTT
abundance: NA
d_gene: NA
v_gene: TRBV25-1
j_gene: TRBJ1-5

CDR3aa: CASSGSGGSYNEQFF
CDR3nt: TGTGCCAGCAGCGGTAGCGGGGGCTCCTACAATGAGCAGTTCTTC
abundance: NA
d_gene: TRBD2
v_gene: TRBV9
j_gene: TRBJ2-1

CDR3aa: CASSPPSGGYNEQFF
CDR3nt: TGTGCCAGCAGTCCCCCTAGCGGGGGCTACAATGAGCAGTTCTTC
abundance: NA
d_gene: TRBD2
v_gene: TRBV12-3/TRBV12-4
j_gene: TRBJ2-1

CDR3aa: CASPLGQEQFF
CDR3nt: TGTGCCAGCCCCTTAGGGCAGGAGCAGTTCTTC
abundance: NA
d_gene: NA
v_gene: TRBV6-1
j_gene: TRBJ2-1